This T cell receptor (beta chain) was recorded in a study of T cell repertoires in cytomegalovirus infection. Looking at the study overall: Both CMV infection and a matching HLA type were indicated by public TCR beta signatures. Study-wide points: The ex vivo response showed dominance by HLA-C-restricted CMV-specific TCR beta clonotypes.

Only a few counts were recorded for this clonotype. Its specificity is not known. TCRdb fed the reads into MiXCR, producing one record per CDR3 protein. The sample has about 900,000 distinct CDR3 sequences, under 40% seen once. The receptor comes from a human donor in good health (CMV status not recorded). Some clones in this sample may be carry-over from other donors' samples. This specimen consisted of cultured CD8+ T cells from PBMCs, obtained from culture after CMV antigen stimulation.

This CDR3 is CASSFGTGTYNEQFF. DNA for the CDR3: TGTGCCAGCAGTTTCGGGACAGGGACATACAATGAGCAGTTCTTC. The chain joins TRBV28 to TRBJ2-1; the match to TRBD1 covers 9 bases. The CDR3 consists of 15 residues. After removal of 3 bases from V and 4 bases from J, the junction contained 4 bases not matched to a gene. CDR1 MDHEN and CDR2 SYDVKM come from the germline V gene.